One sample yielded the 5 T cell receptor beta chains listed below, sequenced in a study of blood T cell repertoires in COVID-19. Libraries were prepared by immunoSEQ multiplex PCR; TCRdb keeps only in-frame clonotypes and omits some of them. This table has roughly 200,000 clones, approximately 85% appearing once. Material: peripheral blood. These receptors came from a human donor with active or convalescent COVID-19. The donor label of this sample is uncertain.

This clone was detected a few times. V gene TRBV29-1 combines with J gene TRBJ1-5; 7 bases line up with TRBD1. CDR1 is SQVTM, CDR2 ANQGSEA, per germline. The CDR3 sequence is 13 residues long. J lost 6 bases, V lost 6 bases, and 8 bases had no gene match. CDR3: CSVQLGGGQPQHF. CDR3 in DNA: TGCAGCGTCCAATTAGGGGGCGGTCAGCCCCAGCATTTT.

The J gene is TRBJ2-2, the V gene TRBV24-1; D unclear. V lost 5 bases to trimming and J lost 6 bases, with 9 bases between them. The CDR3 contains 13 residues. Per the germline V gene, CDR1 is KGHDR and CDR2 is SFDVKD. The DNA of the CDR3 is TGTGCCACCAGTGCGGTTCGGGCCGGGGAGCTGTTTTTT. Protein product: CATSAVRAGELFF.

This chain uses TRBV10-3 with TRBJ2-7; 10 nucleotides agree with TRBD2. This CDR3 spans 14 amino acids. The germline V gene has CDR1 ENHRY and CDR2 SYGVKD. V lost 6 bases and J lost 3; bases outside the gene matches: 5. The chain's CDR3 is CAIRGASGSYEQYF. The DNA for the CDR3 is TGTGCCATCAGAGGCGCTAGCGGGAGCTACGAGCAGTACTTC.

Of note for this clone: In the same sample, other DNA sequences code for this CDR3. The chain employs TRBV3-1 (or the pseudogene TRBV3-2) and TRBJ2-3, with 8 nucleotides matching TRBD2. In germline, CDR1 is LGHDT, CDR2 YNNKEL (reference sequence). The CDR3 runs to 15 residues. Trimming at V came to 6 bases and at J to 0 bases, leaving 5 bases not matched to a gene. CDR3 amino acids: CASSPTSGSTDTQYF. CDR3 sequence (DNA): TGTGCCAGCAGTCCTACTAGCGGAAGCACAGATACGCAGTATTTT.

J is TRBJ2-5 and V is TRBV3-1 (or the pseudogene TRBV3-2); no clear D. CDR1 is LGHDT and CDR2 is YNNKEL in the germline V gene (reference sequence). V was clipped by 0 bases and J by 1 base, with 9 bases between them. The CDR3 totals 15 residues. The DNA of the CDR3 is TGTGCCAGCAGCCAAGATCCTGACATCCAAGAGACCCAGTACTTC. It is translated as CASSQDPDIQETQYF.